One sample yielded the 10 T cell receptor beta chains listed below, sequenced in a study of blood T cell repertoires in COVID-19. Generated by immunoSEQ multiplex PCR, the TCRdb table keeps only in-frame clones and is missing some. The sample yields approximately 380,000 clones, about 85% seen once. The sequenced sample consisted of peripheral blood. Receptors were obtained from a woman under 30 with acute or convalescent COVID-19.

As DNA, the CDR3 is TGTGCCAGCAGTTCAGCCGGGGGACAGGGTTTTACTGAAGCTTTCTTT. Protein sequence: CASSSAGGQGFTEAFF. V usage is TRBV28 and J usage is TRBJ1-1, with 9 bases aligning to TRBD1. This CDR3 has 16 residues. Losses at the gene ends were 4 bases for V and 5 bases for J; bases not matched to a gene: 11. The V gene's germline CDR1 is MDHEN and CDR2 SYDVKM.

This clone occurred once. The gene calls are TRBV27 and TRBJ1-1; 9 bases are shared with TRBD1. Looked up from germline, CDR1 is MNHEY and CDR2 is SMNVEV (reference sequence). The CDR3 is made up of 13 amino acids. V lost 8 bases to trimming and J lost 5 bases; unmatched junction nucleotides: 6. This chain's CDR3 is CASRAGQGTEAFF. CDR3 coding DNA: TGTGCCAGCCGCGCTGGACAGGGGACTGAAGCTTTCTTT.

The chain carries TRBV2 and TRBJ2-7, with 7 bases fitting TRBD1. With V trimmed by 5 bases and J by 4 bases, 8 bases remained unmatched. The CDR3 loop spans 14 amino acids. The germline gives CDR1 SNHLY, CDR2 FYNNEI. CDR3 loop: CASSLQGFEYEQYF. CDR3 sequence (DNA): TGTGCCAGCAGTTTACAGGGGTTTGAGTACGAGCAGTACTTC. Drawing the rest from reference TRBV2 and TRBJ2-7, the complete variable domain is EPEVTQTPSHQVTQMGQEVILRCVPISNHLYFYWYRQILGQKVEFLVSFYNNEISEKSEIFDDQFSVERPDGSNFTLKIRSTKLEDSAMYFCASSLQGFEYEQYFGPGTRLTVT.

CDR3 sequence (DNA): TGCAGCGTTGAAGATCCACAGGACTACCGGGAGCTGTTTTTT. Its protein is CSVEDPQDYRELFF. This chain uses TRBV29-1 with TRBJ2-2, with a tentative D call TRBD2 (6 bases). V was trimmed by 0 bases and J by 9 bases, leaving 14 bases between them. CDR1 is SQVTM, CDR2 ANQGSEA, per germline. This CDR3 has 14 amino acids.

The rearrangement links TRBV28 to TRBJ2-7, with 7 nucleotides matching TRBD2. CDR1 is MDHEN and CDR2 is SYDVKM in the germline V gene. V gave up 6 bases and J gave up 8 bases; unmatched junction bases: 13. The CDR3 is made up of 14 amino acids. The CDR3 DNA sequence: TGTGCCAGCAGCCTAAGGCGGGGGACCAGCAAGCAGTACTTC. The encoded protein is CASSLRRGTSKQYF.

CDR3 sequence: CASSEGLSLDDNEQFF. CDR3 coding DNA: TGTGCCAGCAGTGAAGGTTTAAGCCTAGACGACAATGAGCAGTTCTTC. The chain joins TRBV2 to TRBJ2-1; D not resolved. Germline V gives CDR1 SNHLY, CDR2 FYNNEI. Trimming removed 1 base from V and 5 bases from J, with 15 bases in between. There are 16 residues in the CDR3.

The chain has TRBV2 and TRBJ1-2, with D uncertain. Germline V gene data show CDR1 as SNHLY and CDR2 as FYNNEI. CDR3 length: 14 amino acids. Trimming stripped 3 bases from V and 1 base from J, with 9 bases between. CDR3 protein: CASSDGQDNYGYTF. For the CDR3, the DNA is TGTGCCAGCAGTGATGGTCAGGATAACTATGGCTACACCTTC.

This clone came up once. The rearrangement uses TRBV1 and TRBJ1-6; the D segment call TRBD1 is taken from the table without a DNA check. TRBV1 is a documented pseudogene. CDR3 length equals 16 residues. In nucleotides, the CDR3 is TGCACCAGCAGCCACTGCCGGGACAGGGTAAATTCACCCCTCCACTTT. Translating gives CTSSHCRDRVNSPLHF.

This chain joins TRBV28 and TRBJ1-2, with 11 positions matching TRBD1. Per germline, CDR1 MDHEN and CDR2 SYDVKM. Trimming took 7 bases from V and 4 from J; bases not matched to a gene: 17. The CDR3 loop spans 18 amino acids. The CDR3 DNA follows: TGTGCCAGCACCATAACCGGGACAGGGGGGAATAGTATCTATGGCTACACCTTC. Amino acids: CASTITGTGGNSIYGYTF.

CDR3 residues: CASSQTRQGAHEQYF. CDR3 bases: TGTGCCAGCAGCCAAACACGACAGGGAGCCCACGAGCAGTACTTC. This chain joins TRBV4-2 and TRBJ2-7; TRBD1 aligns across 7 bases. Germline V gene lookup returns CDR1 LGHNA and CDR2 YNFKEQ. Trimming took 2 bases from V and 5 from J; bases not matched to a gene: 9. The CDR3 is 15 amino acids.